This T cell receptor (beta chain) was sequenced for a study of T-cell reconstitution after alpha-beta-depleted transplantation in children. Using unique molecular identifiers, the investigators prepared the TCRbeta library. From the PCR reads, TCRdb called clonotypes with MiXCR, one entry per CDR3 protein. The table includes 440,000 or so distinct CDR3 sequences, about 45% detected once. The CDR3 runs to 13 residues. Germline V gives CDR1 LNHDA, CDR2 SQIVND (reference sequence). J gave up 7 bases and V 4 bases, and 6 bases lay outside the gene matches. Whole-study results and caveats: There were reportedly several hundred expanded graft clones from which alpha-beta T cells came about two months after transplant. Newly made T cells mostly supplied T-cell counts and diversity one year after transplant.

Details on this clonotype: Its antigen is undetermined.

This specimen was PBMCs, taken before TCRalphabeta/CD19-depleted stem cell transplant. V is TRBV19 and J is TRBJ2-5, with 7 bases aligning to TRBD1. The receptor was isolated from a girl aged 2-10 years with aplastic anemia, due to receive a stem cell transplant. CDR3 in amino acids: CASSTGQTGTQYF. The CDR3 region has the DNA TGTGCCAGTAGTACGGGACAGACAGGGACCCAGTACTTC. The complete variable domain, with remaining parts taken from reference TRBV19 and TRBJ2-5, reads DGGITQSPKYLFRKEGQNVTLSCEQNLNHDAMYWYRQDPGQGLRLIYYSQIVNDFQKGDIAEGYSVSREKKESFPLTVTSAQKNPTAFYLCASSTGQTGTQYFGPGTRLLVL.